The clone carrying this T cell receptor (beta chain) came up many times. Its antigen is not known. The source of the sample is a study of CD8 T cells in ankylosing spondylitis. Each TCR beta library was made by quantitative 5'-RACE that incorporated molecular barcodes. TCRdb re-called the 5' RACE reads with MiXCR, one entry per CDR3 protein. The sample shows around 130,000 distinct CDR3 sequences, approximately 14% of them seen only once. Study results and caveats: Those disease-linked clones were CD8+; they were also relatively rare in peripheral blood. The clones that were linked to disease were reported to be significantly enriched in matched synovial fluid samples from ankylosing spondylitis patients. Several highly homologous variants formed a TCR beta motif that appeared characteristic of ankylosing spondylitis blood.

This TCR derives from a female donor with ankylosing spondylitis or in good health (not recorded which). Source material: blood, either unsorted or a sorted T cell fraction (not recorded which).

The CDR3 is CASSLATTAKQFF. CDR3 in DNA: TGTGCCAGCAGTTTAGCGACTACTGCTAAGCAGTTCTTC. The chain is built from TRBV12-3 or TRBV12-4 and TRBJ2-1; the D gene is possibly TRBD2 (5 bases). The CDR3 contains 13 residues. Between the trimmed V and J ends, which lost 0 bases and 11 bases, there was a span of 11 bases.